This TCR delta chain came from a study of gamma-delta T cells after stem cell transplantation. This clone is termed medium-sized. Only one base separates this from a far larger clonotype, so it likely reflects a read error. Germline assignment: CDR1 GEAIGNYY and CDR2 EKD. This CDR3 spans 18 amino acids. TCRdb re-called clones from the RT-PCR reads via CATT. This table holds over a thousand delta-chain clones, 5.5% to 7% found once. Sequenced: gamma-delta T cells. V and J are TRDV2 and TRDJ3; D is uncertain. The sequence was obtained from a human donor. It is not recorded whose cells these are; they may come from a transplant donor. This CDR3 is CACDTVSTRSRDTRQMFF. The CDR3 coding sequence is TGTGCCTGTGACACCGTAAGTACCCGCTCCCGGGACACCCGACAGATGTTTTTC.